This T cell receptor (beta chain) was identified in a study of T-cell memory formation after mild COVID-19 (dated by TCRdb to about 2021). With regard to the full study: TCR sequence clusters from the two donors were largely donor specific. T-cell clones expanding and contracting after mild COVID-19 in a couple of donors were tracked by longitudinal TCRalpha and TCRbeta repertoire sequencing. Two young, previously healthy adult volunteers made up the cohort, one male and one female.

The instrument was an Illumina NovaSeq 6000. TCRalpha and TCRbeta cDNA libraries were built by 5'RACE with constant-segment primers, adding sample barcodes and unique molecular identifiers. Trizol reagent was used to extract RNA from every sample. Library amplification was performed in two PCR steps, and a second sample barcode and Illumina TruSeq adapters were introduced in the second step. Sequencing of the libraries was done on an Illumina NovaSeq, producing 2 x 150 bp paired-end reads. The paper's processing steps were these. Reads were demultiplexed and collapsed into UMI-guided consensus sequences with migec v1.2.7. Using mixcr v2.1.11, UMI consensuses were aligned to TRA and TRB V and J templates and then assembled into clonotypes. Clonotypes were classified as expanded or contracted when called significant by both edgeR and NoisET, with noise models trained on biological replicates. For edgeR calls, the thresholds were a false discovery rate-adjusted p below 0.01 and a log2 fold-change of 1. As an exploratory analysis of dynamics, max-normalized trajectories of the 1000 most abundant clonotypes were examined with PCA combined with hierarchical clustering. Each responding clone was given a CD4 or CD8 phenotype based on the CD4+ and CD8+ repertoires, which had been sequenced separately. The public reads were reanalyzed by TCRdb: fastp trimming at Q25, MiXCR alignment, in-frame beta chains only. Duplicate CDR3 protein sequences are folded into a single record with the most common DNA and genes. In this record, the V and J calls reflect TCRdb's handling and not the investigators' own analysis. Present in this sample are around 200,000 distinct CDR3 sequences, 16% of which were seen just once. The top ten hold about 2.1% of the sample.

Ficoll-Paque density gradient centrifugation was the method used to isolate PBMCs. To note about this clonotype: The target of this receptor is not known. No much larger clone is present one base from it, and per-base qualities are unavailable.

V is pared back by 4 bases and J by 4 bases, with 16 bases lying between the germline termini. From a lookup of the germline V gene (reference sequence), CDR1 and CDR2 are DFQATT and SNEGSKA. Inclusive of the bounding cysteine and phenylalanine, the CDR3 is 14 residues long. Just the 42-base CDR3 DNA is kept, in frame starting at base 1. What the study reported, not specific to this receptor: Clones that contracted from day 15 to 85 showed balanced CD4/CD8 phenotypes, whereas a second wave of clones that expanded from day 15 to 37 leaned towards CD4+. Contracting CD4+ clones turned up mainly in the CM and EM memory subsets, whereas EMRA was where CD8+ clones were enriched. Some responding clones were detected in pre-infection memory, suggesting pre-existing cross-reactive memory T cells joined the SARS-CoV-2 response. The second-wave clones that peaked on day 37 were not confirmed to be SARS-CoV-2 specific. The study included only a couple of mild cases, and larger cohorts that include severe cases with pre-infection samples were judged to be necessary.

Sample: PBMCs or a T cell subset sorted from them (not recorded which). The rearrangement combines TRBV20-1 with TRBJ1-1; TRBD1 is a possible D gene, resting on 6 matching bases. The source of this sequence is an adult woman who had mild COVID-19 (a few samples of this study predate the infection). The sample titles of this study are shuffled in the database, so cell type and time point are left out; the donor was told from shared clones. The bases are TGCAGTGCTATCCCAATCGGGGGGCTCACTGAAGCTTTCTTT. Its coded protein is CSAIPIGGLTEAFF.